The 20 T cell receptor beta chains listed next were all sequenced from one sample in a study of cytotoxic CD8 clonotypes in ibrutinib-treated CLL. Profiled with immunoSEQ multiplex PCR; TCRdb holds only in-frame clones, not every one. Among 250,000 to 350,000 clones listed, approximately 76% were seen once. The source was PBMCs, collected at disease progression, from a patient treated with ibrutinib. The receptors stem from a human donor with chronic lymphocytic leukemia.

There are many counts of this clone. V and J are TRBV15 and TRBJ2-1, with 7 positions matching TRBD2. The CDR3 runs to 16 residues. Trimming removed 0 bases from V and 3 bases from J; junction bases left unmatched: 5. Germline V gene lookup returns CDR1 LNHNV and CDR2 YYDKDF (reference sequence). The CDR3 here is CATSRDPSGGYNEQFF. In DNA, the CDR3 is TGTGCCACCAGCAGAGACCCTAGCGGAGGCTACAATGAGCAGTTCTTC.

This chain connects TRBV7-2 to TRBJ1-5; 7 nucleotides match TRBD1. Germline V CDR1 and CDR2: SGHTA, FQGNSA. V was clipped by 4 bases and J by 3 bases; unmatched bases: 3. The CDR3 is made up of 14 amino acids. The CDR3, as DNA: TGTGCCAGCAGCTGGGACAGCTACAATCAGCCCCAGCATTTT. Amino acids: CASSWDSYNQPQHF.

The rearrangement links TRBV10-3 to TRBJ2-2, with 7 positions matching TRBD2. The germline CDR1 and CDR2 sequences are ENHRY and SYGVKD. CDR3 length: 15 amino acids. The V and J ends lost 6 bases and 2 bases, in that order; junction bases with no gene match: 6. CDR3 residues: CAISPGTTNTGELFF. For the CDR3, the DNA is TGTGCCATCAGCCCAGGGACTACCAACACCGGGGAGCTGTTTTTT.

The gene calls are TRBV29-1 and TRBJ2-5, with D perhaps matching TRBD1 or TRBD2 (6 bases each). CDR1 and CDR2 from the germline V gene are SQVTM and ANQGSEA. The V end was cut by 0 bases, the J end by 5 bases, with 16 bases between. CDR3 length equals 15 residues. This CDR3 is CSVEDRGEGGETQYF. CDR3 coding DNA: TGCAGCGTTGAAGATCGAGGGGAAGGGGGGGAGACCCAGTACTTC.

The rearrangement links TRBV4-1 to TRBJ2-1; D is unresolved. The CDR3 sequence is 16 residues long. V lost 3 bases, J lost 0 bases, and 12 bases lay in between. CDR1 is MGHRA, CDR2 YSYEKL, per germline. CDR3: CASSHVGHSSYNEQFF. The CDR3 bases are TGCGCCAGCAGCCATGTGGGCCACAGCTCCTACAATGAGCAGTTCTTC.

V and J are TRBV6-1 and TRBJ2-5, with TRBD2 identical over 11 bases. CDR1 is MNHNS and CDR2 is SASEGT in the germline V gene. This CDR3 is 16 amino acids long. Trimming removed 3 bases from V and 1 base from J; junction bases left unmatched: 4. The CDR3 DNA reads TGTGCCAGCAGTGAGTCTAGCGGGGGGTCCCAAGAGACCCAGTACTTC. It translates to CASSESSGGSQETQYF.

The CDR3 DNA is TGTGCCAGCAGCAAAGGACGGAACTATGGCTACACCTTC. Translating it yields CASSKGRNYGYTF. This rearrangement joins TRBV14 to TRBJ1-2; D is unclear. The length of the CDR3 is 13 residues. The V end was cut by 5 bases, the J end by 2 bases, with 9 bases between. Germline loops: CDR1 SGHDN, CDR2 FVKESK. The full variable domain, rest sourced from reference TRBV14 and TRBJ1-2, is EAGVTQFPSHSVIEKGQTVTLRCDPISGHDNLYWYRRVMGKEIKFLLHFVKESKQDESGMPNNRFLAERTGGTYSTLKVQPAELEDSGVYFCASSKGRNYGYTFGSGTRLTVV.

Remarks on this clone: Additional DNA sequences in this sample encode the identical CDR3. The chain carries TRBV10-3 and TRBJ1-2; D perhaps matches TRBD1 (5 bases). Trimming took off 0 bases at V and 3 bases at J, with 14 bases between the two ends. This CDR3 is built from 16 residues. Germline CDR1 and CDR2: ENHRY and SYGVKD. The CDR3 sequence is CAISESVRIGDYGYTF. The CDR3 nucleotides are TGTGCCATCAGTGAGTCGGTGAGGATAGGGGACTATGGCTACACCTTC.

The rearrangement uses TRBV2 and TRBJ1-2, with unresolved D. With 6 bases removed from V and 3 bases from J, the gap between germline ends came to 14 bases. CDR1 and CDR2 from the germline V gene are SNHLY and FYNNEI. This CDR3 has 14 residues. The CDR3 sequence: CASRDRRFDYGYTF. The CDR3 coding sequence is TGTGCCAGCAGGGACCGAAGGTTCGACTATGGCTACACCTTC.

This clone showed up just a few times. The chain combines TRBV27 with TRBJ2-6; 9 bases align to TRBD1. Germline CDR1 MNHEY, CDR2 SMNVEV (reference sequence). The CDR3 is 16 amino acids. V dropped 5 bases and J dropped 4; count of bases not matched to a gene: 6. The CDR3 sequence is CASSPGTGYGANVLTF. The CDR3 coding sequence is TGTGCCAGCAGTCCCGGGACAGGGTACGGGGCCAACGTCCTGACTTTC.

The chain combines TRBV7-9 with TRBJ2-7, with TRBD1 identical over 8 bases. V shed 4 bases, J shed 3 bases, and the junction held 17 bases outside the gene matches. CDR1 is SEHNR and CDR2 is FQNEAQ in the germline V gene (reference sequence). The CDR3 is 18 amino acids. The CDR3 loop reads CASSSGQGGVRVFYEQYF. The CDR3 nucleotides are TGTGCCAGCAGCTCCGGACAGGGTGGGGTGCGGGTATTCTACGAGCAGTACTTC.

The V gene is TRBV19, the J gene TRBJ2-2; TRBD1 matches at 10 bases. J was trimmed by 2 bases and V by 9 bases; bases with no gene match: 6. CDR1 and CDR2 (germline): LNHDA, SQIVND (reference sequence). This CDR3 has 15 residues. CDR3 sequence: CASVDRGLNTGELFF. The DNA for the CDR3 is TGTGCCAGCGTCGACAGGGGGCTTAACACCGGGGAGCTGTTTTTT.

V is TRBV9 and J is TRBJ2-5; possibly TRBD2 for D (9 bases). The CDR3 is 19 amino acids. Germline V gives CDR1 SGDLS, CDR2 YYNGEE. V lost 0 bases to trimming and J lost 2 bases, with 23 bases between them. CDR3 amino acids: CASSVAGGDAGGEQETQYF. The CDR3 nucleotides are TGTGCCAGCAGCGTAGCAGGGGGCGACGCGGGAGGGGAACAAGAGACCCAGTACTTC. Full variable domain (rest looked up from reference TRBV9 and TRBJ2-5): DSGVTQTPKHLITATGQRVTLRCSPRSGDLSVYWYQQSLDQGLQFLIQYYNGEERAKGNILERFSAQQFPDLHSELNLSSLELGDSALYFCASSVAGGDAGGEQETQYFGPGTRLLVL.

The chain has TRBV6-5 and TRBJ2-7, with TRBD1 as a possible D gene (6 bases). The CDR3 is 14 residues long. V gave up 0 bases and J gave up 4 bases, with 10 bases separating them. Germline V lookup: CDR1 MNHEY, CDR2 SVGAGI. Here the CDR3 reads CASSYSPQGYEQYF. The CDR3 DNA sequence: TGTGCCAGCAGTTACTCGCCACAGGGTTACGAGCAGTACTTC.

Comments on this clone: The sample carries other DNA sequences with the same CDR3. The chain is built from TRBV10-3 and TRBJ2-3, with D uncertain. The CDR3 loop spans 12 amino acids. With 2 bases removed from V and 0 bases from J, the gap between germline ends came to 0 bases. Looked up from germline, CDR1 is ENHRY and CDR2 is SYGVKD. The CDR3 region is CAISESTDTQYF. DNA for the CDR3: TGTGCCATCAGTGAGAGCACAGATACGCAGTATTTT.

This rearrangement joins TRBV5-1 to TRBJ1-2, with D possibly matching TRBD1 (6 bases). V was pared by 4 bases and J by 8 bases, with 15 bases between. Germline loops: CDR1 SGHRS, CDR2 YFSETQ. This CDR3 has 13 residues. The DNA of the CDR3 is TGCGCCAGCAGCCTCACAGGGTTTGACGGCTACACCTTC. Amino acid sequence: CASSLTGFDGYTF.

V and J are TRBV5-8 and TRBJ2-7; 8 nucleotides agree with TRBD2. Losses at the gene ends were 4 bases for V and 2 bases for J; bases not matched to a gene: 8. Per the germline V gene, CDR1 is SGHTS and CDR2 is YDEGEE. The CDR3 sequence is 15 residues long. The CDR3 protein is CASSRPPGRAYEQYF. CDR3 DNA: TGTGCCAGCAGCCGCCCTCCCGGGAGGGCCTACGAGCAGTACTTC.

The chain combines TRBV28 with TRBJ1-1, with D unresolved. The germline V and J ends were trimmed by 3 bases and 1 base, with 6 bases remaining between them. Germline values: CDR1 MDHEN, CDR2 SYDVKM. The CDR3 extends over 13 amino acids. CDR3 coding DNA: TGTGCCAGCAGTTTGTGGGGGAACACTGAAGCTTTCTTT. Its protein product is CASSLWGNTEAFF.

V gene TRBV11-3 combines with J gene TRBJ2-2, with 13 bases matching TRBD2. Germline V lookup: CDR1 SGHNT, CDR2 YENEEA. The CDR3 totals 18 residues. V was clipped by 0 bases and J by 4 bases; unmatched bases: 5. The CDR3 nucleotides are TGTGCCAGCAGCTTAGAACTAGCGGGAGGGCCGGGCACCGGGGAGCTGTTTTTT. This translates into CASSLELAGGPGTGELFF.

V usage is TRBV21-1 and J usage is TRBJ1-2. TRBV21-1 is labeled a pseudogene. This CDR3 spans 14 amino acids. The CDR3 spells CATFGAEANYGYTF. CDR3 bases: TGTGCCACCTTCGGGGCAGAAGCTAACTATGGCTACACCTTC.